Sequencing of this T cell receptor (beta chain) was carried out in a study of control samples from healthy donors and cancer patients. Per the germline V gene, CDR1 is SGHDT and CDR2 is YYEEEE. J lost 3 bases, V lost 4 bases, and 9 bases had no gene match. The CDR3 is 17 amino acids. The method was immunoSEQ multiplex PCR; TCRdb's version includes in-frame clones alone and lacks a portion of them. This table has some 140,000 clones, about 94% appearing once. The sequenced material came from PBMCs. The chain employs TRBV5-6 and TRBJ2-3; 12 nucleotides line up with TRBD2. The sequence derives from a man between 60 and 75 years old with colorectal cancer. The CDR3 here is CASSRRLAGDGTDTQYF. The CDR3 nucleotides read TGTGCCAGCAGCCGTCGACTAGCGGGGGACGGGACAGATACGCAGTATTTT.